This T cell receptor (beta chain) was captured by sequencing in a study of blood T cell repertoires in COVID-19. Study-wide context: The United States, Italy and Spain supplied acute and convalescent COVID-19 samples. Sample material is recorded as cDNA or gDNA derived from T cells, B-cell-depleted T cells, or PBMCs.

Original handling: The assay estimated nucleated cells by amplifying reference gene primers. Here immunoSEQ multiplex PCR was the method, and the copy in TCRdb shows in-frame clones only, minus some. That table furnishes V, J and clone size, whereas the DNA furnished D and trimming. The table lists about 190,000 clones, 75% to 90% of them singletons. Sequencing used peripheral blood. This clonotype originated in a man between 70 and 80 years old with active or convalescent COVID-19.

CDR3 region: CASSKGLFEQYF. CDR3 sequence (DNA): TGTGCCAGCAGCAAGGGGTTGTTCGAGCAGTACTTC. This rearrangement joins TRBV6-2 or TRBV6-3 to TRBJ2-7, with a possible D match to TRBD1 (5 bases). The CDR3 consists of 12 residues. V was clipped by 6 bases and J by 6 bases, with 12 bases between them. Germline CDR1 MNHEY, CDR2 SVGEGT.